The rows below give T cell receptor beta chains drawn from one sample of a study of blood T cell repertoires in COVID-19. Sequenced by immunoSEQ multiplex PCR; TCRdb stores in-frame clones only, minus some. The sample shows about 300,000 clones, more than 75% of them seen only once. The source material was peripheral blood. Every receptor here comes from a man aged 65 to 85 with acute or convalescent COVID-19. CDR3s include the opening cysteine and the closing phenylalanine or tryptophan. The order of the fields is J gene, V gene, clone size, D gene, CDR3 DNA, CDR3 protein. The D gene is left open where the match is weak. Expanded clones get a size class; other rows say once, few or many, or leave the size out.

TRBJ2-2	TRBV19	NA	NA	TGTGCCAGTAGTATTATTTTAGGGGGTTCGGCCACCGGGGAGCTGTTTTTT	CASSIILGGSATGELFF
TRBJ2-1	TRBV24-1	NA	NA	TGTGCCACCAGTGGAATGACAGGTTCCTCCTACAATGAGCAGTTCTTC	CATSGMTGSSYNEQFF
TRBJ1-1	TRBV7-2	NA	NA	TGTGCCAGCAGCCCACTCCTGACAGTGAACACTGAAGCTTTCTTT	CASSPLLTVNTEAFF
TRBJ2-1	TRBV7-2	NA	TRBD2	TGTGCCAGCAGCTTCAAAGCGGGAGGGCCCGTCGCCTACAATGAGCAGTTCTTC	CASSFKAGGPVAYNEQFF
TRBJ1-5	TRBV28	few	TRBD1	TGTGCCAGCAGTTGGGACAGGGGGCAAAATCAGCCCCAGCATTTT	CASSWDRGQNQPQHF
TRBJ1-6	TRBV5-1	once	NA	TGCGCCAGCAGCTTGACCGGACAGCAGCGTTCACCCCTCCACTTT	CASSLTGQQRSPLHF
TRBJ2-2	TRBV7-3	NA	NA	TGTGCCAGCAGCTTTGAGGTCAGGGCTTCCCCCGGGGAGCTGTTTTTT	CASSFEVRASPGELFF
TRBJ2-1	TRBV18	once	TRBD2	TGTGCCAGCTCACCCCGATCAGCGGGAGGATCCTACAATGAGCAGTTCTTC	CASSPRSAGGSYNEQFF
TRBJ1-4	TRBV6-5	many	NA	TGTGCCAGCAGATACCTGGGAGGGAAGGGAAAACTGTTTTTT	CASRYLGGKGKLFF
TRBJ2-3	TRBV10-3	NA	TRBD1	TGTGCCATCAGTCCCTCAGGGGGCGGAATTACAGATACGCAGTATTTT	CAISPSGGGITDTQYF
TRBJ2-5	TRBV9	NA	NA	TGTGCCAGCAGCGTAGGAGCCATCCCTAGGGAGACCCAGTACTTC	CASSVGAIPRETQYF
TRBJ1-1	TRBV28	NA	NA	TGTGCCAGCTTTTCCCAGGGTAAGACTTTCTTT	CASFSQGKTFF
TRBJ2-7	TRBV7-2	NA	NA	TGTGCCAGCAGGCCTAGCGCCACAGCTTACGAGCAGTACTTC	CASRPSATAYEQYF
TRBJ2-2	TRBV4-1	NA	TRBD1	TGCGCCAGCAGCCAGGACAGGGCGGGCACCGGGGAGCTGTTTTTT	CASSQDRAGTGELFF
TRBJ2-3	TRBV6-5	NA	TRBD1	TGTGCCAGCAGTTTCACGGACAGGGCCCCCACAGATACGCAGTATTTT	CASSFTDRAPTDTQYF
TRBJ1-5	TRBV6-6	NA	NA	TGTGCCACCAGGGAGGGCAATCAGCCCCAGCATTTT	CATREGNQPQHF
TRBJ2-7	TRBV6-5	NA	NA	TGTGCCAGCAGTTACTCGACAGTGAACGAGCAGTACTTC	CASSYSTVNEQYF
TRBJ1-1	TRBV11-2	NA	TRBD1	TGTGCCAGCAGCTCCCTGGACAGGGCGAACACTGAAGCTTTCTTT	CASSSLDRANTEAFF
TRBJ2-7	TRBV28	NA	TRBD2	TGTGCCAGCAGCCACGCTAAACTAGCGACCTCCTACGAGCAGTACTTC	CASSHAKLATSYEQYF
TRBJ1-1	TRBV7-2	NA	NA	TGTGCCGGGGGGATCGACAGAGGCACTGAAGCTTTCTTT	CAGGIDRGTEAFF
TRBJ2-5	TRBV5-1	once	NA	TGCGCCAGCAGCTTGCCACTAGGACGGTCTGGGACCCAGTACTTC	CASSLPLGRSGTQYF
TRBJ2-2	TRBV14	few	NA	TGTGCCAGCAGCCAGGGGGGCGGGGAGCTGTTTTTT	CASSQGGGELFF
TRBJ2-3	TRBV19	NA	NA	TGTGCCAGTAGTATTCGGGGCACAGATACGCAGTATTTT	CASSIRGTDTQYF
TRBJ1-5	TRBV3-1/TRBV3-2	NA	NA	TGTGCCAGCAGCCAAGGTCTAGGTCAGCCCCAGCATTTT	CASSQGLGQPQHF
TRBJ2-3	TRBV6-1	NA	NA	TGTGCCAGCAGTGACCAAAACACAGATACGCAGTATTTT	CASSDQNTDTQYF
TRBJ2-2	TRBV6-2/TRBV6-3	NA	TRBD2	TGTGCCAGCAGTTACCCAAGGACTAGCGGGAGGGCCCGCACCGGGGAGCTGTTTTTT	CASSYPRTSGRARTGELFF
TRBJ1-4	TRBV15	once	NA	TGTGCCACCAGCAGACCCGGTGTGATCAGGGGCGAAAAACTGTTTTTT	CATSRPGVIRGEKLFF
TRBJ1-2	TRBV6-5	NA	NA	TGTGCCAGCAGGAGCAGGGGTAACTTCGATTATGGCTACACCTTC	CASRSRGNFDYGYTF
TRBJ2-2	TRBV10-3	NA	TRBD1	TGTGCCATCACCCGGGACAGGGGGCCTGACGGGGAGCTGTTTTTT	CAITRDRGPDGELFF
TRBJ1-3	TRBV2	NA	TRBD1	TGTGCCAGCAGTGACCCCGACAGGGCTGGAAACACCATATATTTT	CASSDPDRAGNTIYF
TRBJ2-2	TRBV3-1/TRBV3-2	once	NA	TGTGCCAGCAGCCAAGGAGGGGGAAACACCGGGGAGCTGTTTTTT	CASSQGGGNTGELFF
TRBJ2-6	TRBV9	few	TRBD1	TGTGCCAGCAGCGAAACAGGGGTCCGCTCTGGGGCCAACGTCCTGACTTTC	CASSETGVRSGANVLTF